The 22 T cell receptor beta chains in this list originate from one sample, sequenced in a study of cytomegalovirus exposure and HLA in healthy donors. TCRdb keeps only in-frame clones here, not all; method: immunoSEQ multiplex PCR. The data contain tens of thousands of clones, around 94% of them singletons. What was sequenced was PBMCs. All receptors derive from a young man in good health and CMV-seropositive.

This CDR3 is CASSGTGPTYEQYF. The CDR3 bases are TGTGCCAGTAGTGGGACAGGGCCGACATACGAGCAGTACTTC. The V call is TRBV19, the J call TRBJ2-7; TRBD1 matches 9 bases. The CDR3 length is 14 residues. V was clipped by 5 bases and J by 4 bases; unmatched bases: 6. Germline CDR1 LNHDA, CDR2 SQIVND (reference sequence).

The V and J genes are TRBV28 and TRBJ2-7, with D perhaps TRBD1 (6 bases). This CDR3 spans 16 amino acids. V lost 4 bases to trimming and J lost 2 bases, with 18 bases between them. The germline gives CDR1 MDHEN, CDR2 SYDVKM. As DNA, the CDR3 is TGTGCCAGCAGTTCCACGTTACGGGACATAACCTACGAGCAGTACTTC. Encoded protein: CASSSTLRDITYEQYF. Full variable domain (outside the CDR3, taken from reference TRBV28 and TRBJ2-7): DVKVTQSSRYLVKRTGEKVFLECVQDMDHENMFWYRQDPGLGLRLIYFSYDVKMKEKGDIPEGYSVSREKKERFSLILESASTNQTSMYLCASSSTLRDITYEQYFGPGTRLTVT.

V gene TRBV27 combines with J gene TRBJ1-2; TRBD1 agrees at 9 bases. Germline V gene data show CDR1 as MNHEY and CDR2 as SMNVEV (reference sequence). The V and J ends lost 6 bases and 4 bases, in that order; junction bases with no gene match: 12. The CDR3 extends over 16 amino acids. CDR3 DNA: TGTGCCAGCAGCCCGTGGGGACAGGGTCGAATCTATGGCTACACCTTC. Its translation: CASSPWGQGRIYGYTF.

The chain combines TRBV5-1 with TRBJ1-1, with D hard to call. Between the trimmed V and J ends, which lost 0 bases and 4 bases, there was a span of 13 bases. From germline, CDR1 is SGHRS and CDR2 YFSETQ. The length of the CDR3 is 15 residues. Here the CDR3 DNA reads TGCGCCAGCAGCTTGGGAGCAGGAGGAGGCACTGAAGCTTTCTTT. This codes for CASSLGAGGGTEAFF.

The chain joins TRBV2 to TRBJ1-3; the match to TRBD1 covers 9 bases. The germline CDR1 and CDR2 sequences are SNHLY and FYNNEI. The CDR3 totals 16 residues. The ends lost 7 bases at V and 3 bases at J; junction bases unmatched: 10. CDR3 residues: CASIWGQGSGGNTIYF. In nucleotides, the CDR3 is TGTGCCAGCATTTGGGGACAGGGCTCGGGTGGAAACACCATATATTTT.

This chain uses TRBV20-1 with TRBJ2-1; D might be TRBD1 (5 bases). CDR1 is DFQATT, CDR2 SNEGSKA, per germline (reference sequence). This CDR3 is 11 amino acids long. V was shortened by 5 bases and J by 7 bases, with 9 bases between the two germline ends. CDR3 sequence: CSAPDRNEQFF. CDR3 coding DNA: TGCAGTGCTCCAGACAGAAATGAGCAGTTCTTC.

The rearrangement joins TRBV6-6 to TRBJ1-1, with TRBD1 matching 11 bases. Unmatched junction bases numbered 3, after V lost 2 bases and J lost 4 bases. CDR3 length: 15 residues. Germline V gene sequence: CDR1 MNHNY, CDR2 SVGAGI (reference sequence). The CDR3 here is CASSYPGQGATEAFF. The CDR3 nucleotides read TGTGCCAGCAGTTACCCTGGACAGGGGGCCACTGAAGCTTTCTTT.

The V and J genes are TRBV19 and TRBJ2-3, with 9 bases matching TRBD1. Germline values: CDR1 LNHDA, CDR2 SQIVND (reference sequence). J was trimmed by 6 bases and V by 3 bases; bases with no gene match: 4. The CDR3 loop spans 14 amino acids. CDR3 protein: CASSMGQGSDTQYF. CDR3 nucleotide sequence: TGTGCCAGTAGTATGGGACAGGGTTCTGATACGCAGTATTTT.

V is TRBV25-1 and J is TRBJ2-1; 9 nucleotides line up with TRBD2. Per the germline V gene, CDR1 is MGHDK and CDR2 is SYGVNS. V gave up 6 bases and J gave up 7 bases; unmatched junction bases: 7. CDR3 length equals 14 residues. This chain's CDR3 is CASSIAGVLNEQFF. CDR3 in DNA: TGTGCCAGCAGCATAGCGGGAGTTTTGAATGAGCAGTTCTTC.

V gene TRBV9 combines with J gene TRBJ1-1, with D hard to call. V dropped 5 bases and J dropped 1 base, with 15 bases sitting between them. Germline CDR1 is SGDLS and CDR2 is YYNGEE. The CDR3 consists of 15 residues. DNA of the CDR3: TGTGCCAGCAGTCCGTACTCTGCGGGGAACACTGAAGCTTTCTTT. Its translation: CASSPYSAGNTEAFF.

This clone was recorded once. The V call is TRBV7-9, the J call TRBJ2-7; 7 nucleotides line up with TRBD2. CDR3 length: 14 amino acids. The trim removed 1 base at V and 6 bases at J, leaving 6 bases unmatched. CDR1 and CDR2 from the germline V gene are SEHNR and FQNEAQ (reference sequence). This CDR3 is CASSLGGRVGEQYF. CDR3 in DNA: TGTGCCAGCAGCTTAGGAGGGAGGGTTGGCGAGCAGTACTTC.

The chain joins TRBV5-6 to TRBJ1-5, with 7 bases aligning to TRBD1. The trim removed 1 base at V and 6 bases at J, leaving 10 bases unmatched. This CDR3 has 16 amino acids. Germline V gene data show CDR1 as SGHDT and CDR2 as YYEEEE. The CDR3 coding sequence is TGTGCCAGCAGCTTGTCTCCACACAGGGGCTTTCAGCCCCAGCATTTT. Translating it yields CASSLSPHRGFQPQHF. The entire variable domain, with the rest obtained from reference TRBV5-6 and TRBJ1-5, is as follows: DAGVTQSPTHLIKTRGQQVTLRCSPKSGHDTVSWYQQALGQGPQFIFQYYEEEERQRGNFPDRFSGHQFPNYSSELNVNALLLGDSALYLCASSLSPHRGFQPQHFGDGTRLSIL.

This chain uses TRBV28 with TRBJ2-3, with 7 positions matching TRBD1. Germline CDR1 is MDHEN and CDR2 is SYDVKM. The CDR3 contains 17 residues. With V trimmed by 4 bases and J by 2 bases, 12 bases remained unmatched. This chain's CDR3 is CASSWRGGAESTDTQYF. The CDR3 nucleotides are TGTGCCAGCAGTTGGCGAGGGGGCGCCGAGTCCACAGATACGCAGTATTTT.

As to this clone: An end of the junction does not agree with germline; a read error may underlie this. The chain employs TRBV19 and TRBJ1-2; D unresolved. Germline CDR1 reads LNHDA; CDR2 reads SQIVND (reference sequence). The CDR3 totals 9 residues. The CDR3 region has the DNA TGTGCCAGTAGTCGTGGGCAACGATTC. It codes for CASSRGQRF. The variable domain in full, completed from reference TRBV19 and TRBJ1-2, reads DGGITQSPKYLFRKEGQNVTLSCEQNLNHDAMYWYRQDPGQGLRLIYYSQIVNDFQKGDIAEGYSVSREKKESFPLTVTSAQKNPTAFYLCASSRGQRFGSGTRLTVV.

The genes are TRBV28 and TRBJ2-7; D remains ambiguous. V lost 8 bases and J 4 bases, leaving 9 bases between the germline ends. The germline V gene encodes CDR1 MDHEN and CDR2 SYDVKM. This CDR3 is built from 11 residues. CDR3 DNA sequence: TGTGCCAGCCTGGGCCCATACGAGCAGTACTTC. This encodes CASLGPYEQYF. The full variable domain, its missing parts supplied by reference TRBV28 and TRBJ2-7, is DVKVTQSSRYLVKRTGEKVFLECVQDMDHENMFWYRQDPGLGLRLIYFSYDVKMKEKGDIPEGYSVSREKKERFSLILESASTNQTSMYLCASLGPYEQYFGPGTRLTVT.

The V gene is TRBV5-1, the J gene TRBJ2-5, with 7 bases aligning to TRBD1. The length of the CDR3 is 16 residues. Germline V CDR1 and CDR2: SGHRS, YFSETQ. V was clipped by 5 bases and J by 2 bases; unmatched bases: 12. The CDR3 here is CASRKYPGTVQETQYF. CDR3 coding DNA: TGCGCCAGCAGAAAATATCCGGGGACAGTACAAGAGACCCAGTACTTC.

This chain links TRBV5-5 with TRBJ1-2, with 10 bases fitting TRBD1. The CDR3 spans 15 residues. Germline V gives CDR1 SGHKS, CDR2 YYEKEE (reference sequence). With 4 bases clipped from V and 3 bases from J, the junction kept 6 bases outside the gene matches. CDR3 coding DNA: TGTGCCAGCAGCGGCATGGACAGGGGGGACTATGGCTACACCTTC. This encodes CASSGMDRGDYGYTF.

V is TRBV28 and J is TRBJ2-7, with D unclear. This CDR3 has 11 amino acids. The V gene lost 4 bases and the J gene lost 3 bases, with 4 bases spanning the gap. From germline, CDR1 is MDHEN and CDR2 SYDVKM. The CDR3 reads CASSSLYEQYF. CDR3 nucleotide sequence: TGTGCCAGCAGTTCCCTCTACGAGCAGTACTTC.

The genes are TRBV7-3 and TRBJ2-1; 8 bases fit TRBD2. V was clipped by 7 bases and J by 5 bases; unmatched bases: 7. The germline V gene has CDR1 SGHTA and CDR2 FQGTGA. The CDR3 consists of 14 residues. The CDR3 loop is CASTPAGGDNEQFF. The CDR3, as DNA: TGTGCCAGCACCCCCGCCGGGGGGGACAATGAGCAGTTCTTC.

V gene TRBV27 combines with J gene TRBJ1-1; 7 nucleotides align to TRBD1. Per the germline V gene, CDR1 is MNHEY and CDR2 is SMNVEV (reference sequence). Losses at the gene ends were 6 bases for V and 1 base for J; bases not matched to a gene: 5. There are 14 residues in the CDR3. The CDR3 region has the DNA TGTGCCAGCAGGGGGGACAGCCAGAACACTGAAGCTTTCTTT. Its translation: CASRGDSQNTEAFF.

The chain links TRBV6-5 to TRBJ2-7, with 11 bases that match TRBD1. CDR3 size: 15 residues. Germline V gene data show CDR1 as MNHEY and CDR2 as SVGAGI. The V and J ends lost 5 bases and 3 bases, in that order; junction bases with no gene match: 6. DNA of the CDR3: TGTGCCAGCAGTGTTACCGGGACAGGGGGCTACGAGCAGTACTTC. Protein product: CASSVTGTGGYEQYF.

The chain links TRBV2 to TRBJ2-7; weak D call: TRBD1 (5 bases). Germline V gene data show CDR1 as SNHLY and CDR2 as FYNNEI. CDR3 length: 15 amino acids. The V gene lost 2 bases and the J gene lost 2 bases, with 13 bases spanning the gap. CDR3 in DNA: TGTGCCAGCAGTGAAAAGCGCCTAGGGGCCTACGAGCAGTACTTC. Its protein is CASSEKRLGAYEQYF.